Given below is one T cell receptor (beta chain) in context. Germline V gene data show CDR1 as SGHTA and CDR2 as FQGTGA. The CDR3 is 14 amino acids. The V end was cut by 3 bases, the J end by 1 base, with 8 bases between. This entry belongs to a study of T and B cells in COVID-19 patients. TRB was amplified from about 250-500 ng of blood genomic DNA. Multiplex PCR with BIOMED2 TRB-A/B primer pools amplified TRB rearrangements. TCRdb re-analysed the multiplex PCR reads in MiXCR, keeping a single row per CDR3 protein. Of some 6,000 distinct CDR3 sequences detected, 25% to 30% appear once; the ten largest clones hold 12%.

This sequence joins TRBV7-3 and TRBJ2-3; D uncertain. The TCR was taken from a human donor with active COVID-19. Sequencing was done on a sample of blood. CDR3 amino acids: CASSFNSGTDTQYF. The CDR3 DNA reads TGTGCCAGCAGCTTTAATAGTGGCACAGATACGCAGTATTTT.